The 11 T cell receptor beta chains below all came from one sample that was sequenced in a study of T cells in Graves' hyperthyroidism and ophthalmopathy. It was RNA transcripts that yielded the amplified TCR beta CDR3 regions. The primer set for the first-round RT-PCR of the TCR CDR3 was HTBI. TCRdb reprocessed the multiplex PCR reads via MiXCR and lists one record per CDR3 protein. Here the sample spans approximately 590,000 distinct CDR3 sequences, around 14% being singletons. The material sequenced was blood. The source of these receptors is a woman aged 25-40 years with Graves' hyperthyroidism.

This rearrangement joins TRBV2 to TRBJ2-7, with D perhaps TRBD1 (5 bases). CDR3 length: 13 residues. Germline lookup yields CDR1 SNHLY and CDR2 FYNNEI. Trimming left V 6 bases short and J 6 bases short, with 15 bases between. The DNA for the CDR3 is TGTGCCAGCAGGGACATGACTTTGTTCGAGCAGTACTTC. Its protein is CASRDMTLFEQYF. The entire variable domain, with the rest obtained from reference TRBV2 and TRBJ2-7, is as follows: EPEVTQTPSHQVTQMGQEVILRCVPISNHLYFYWYRQILGQKVEFLVSFYNNEISEKSEIFDDQFSVERPDGSNFTLKIRSTKLEDSAMYFCASRDMTLFEQYFGPGTRLTVT.

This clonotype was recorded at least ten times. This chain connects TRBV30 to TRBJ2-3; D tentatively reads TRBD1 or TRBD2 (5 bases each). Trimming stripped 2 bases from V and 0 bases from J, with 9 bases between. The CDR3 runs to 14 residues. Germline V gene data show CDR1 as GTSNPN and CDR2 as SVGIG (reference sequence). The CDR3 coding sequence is TGTGCCTGGAGTTTGGGACGGAGCACAGATACGCAGTATTTT. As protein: CAWSLGRSTDTQYF. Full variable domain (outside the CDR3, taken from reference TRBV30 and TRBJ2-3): SQTIHQWPATLVQPVGSPLSLECTVEGTSNPNLYWYRQAAGRGLQLLFYSVGIGQISSEVPQNLSASRPQDRQFILSSKKLLLSDSGFYLCAWSLGRSTDTQYFGPGTRLTVL.

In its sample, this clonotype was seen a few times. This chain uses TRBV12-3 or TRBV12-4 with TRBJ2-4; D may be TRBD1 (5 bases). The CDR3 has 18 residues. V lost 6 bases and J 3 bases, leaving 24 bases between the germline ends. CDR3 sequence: CASSPLGPSLLIKNIQYF. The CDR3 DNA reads TGTGCCAGCAGCCCTCTGGGGCCTAGTTTATTGATCAAAAACATTCAGTACTTC.

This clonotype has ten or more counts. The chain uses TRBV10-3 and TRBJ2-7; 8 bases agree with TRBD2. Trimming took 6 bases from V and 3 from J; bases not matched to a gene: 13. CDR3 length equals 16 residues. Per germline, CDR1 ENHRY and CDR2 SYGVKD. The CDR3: CAIRLSSGIGGYEQYF. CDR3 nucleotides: TGTGCCATCAGACTTAGTAGCGGGATAGGTGGCTACGAGCAGTACTTC.

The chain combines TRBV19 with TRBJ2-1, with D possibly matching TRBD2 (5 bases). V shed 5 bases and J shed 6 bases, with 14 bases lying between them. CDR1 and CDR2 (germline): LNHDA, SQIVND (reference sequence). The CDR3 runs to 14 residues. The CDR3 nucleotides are TGTGCCAGTAGTTCCTCGGACTCAAGCAATGAGCAGTTCTTC. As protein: CASSSSDSSNEQFF.

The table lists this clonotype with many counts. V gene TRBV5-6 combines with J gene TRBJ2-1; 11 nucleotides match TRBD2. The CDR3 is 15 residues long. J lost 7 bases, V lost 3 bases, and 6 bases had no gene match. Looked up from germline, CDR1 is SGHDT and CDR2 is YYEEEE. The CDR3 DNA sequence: TGTGCCAGCAGCTCCCTCCCTAGCGGGAGGAATGAGCAGTTCTTC. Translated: CASSSLPSGRNEQFF.

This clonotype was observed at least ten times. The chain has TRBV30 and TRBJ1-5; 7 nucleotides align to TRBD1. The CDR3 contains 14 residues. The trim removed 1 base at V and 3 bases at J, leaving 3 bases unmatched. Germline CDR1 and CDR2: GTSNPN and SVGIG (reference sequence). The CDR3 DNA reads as TGTGCCTGGAGTGGGGGACAGCTCAATCAGCCCCAGCATTTT. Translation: CAWSGGQLNQPQHF.

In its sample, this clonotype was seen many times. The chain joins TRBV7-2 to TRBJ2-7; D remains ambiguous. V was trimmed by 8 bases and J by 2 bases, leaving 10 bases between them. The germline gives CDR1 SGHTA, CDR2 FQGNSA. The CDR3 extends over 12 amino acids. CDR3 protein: CASGPVPYEQYF. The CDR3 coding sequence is TGTGCCAGCGGCCCAGTACCCTACGAGCAGTACTTC.

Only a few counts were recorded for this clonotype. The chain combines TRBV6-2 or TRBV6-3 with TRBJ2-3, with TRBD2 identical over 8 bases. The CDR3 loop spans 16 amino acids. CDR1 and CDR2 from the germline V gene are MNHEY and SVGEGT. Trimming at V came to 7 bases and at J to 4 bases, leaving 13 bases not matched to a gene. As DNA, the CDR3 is TGTGCCAGCACCGTAGCGGGACCCCGCATTGCAGATACGCAGTATTTT. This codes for CASTVAGPRIADTQYF.

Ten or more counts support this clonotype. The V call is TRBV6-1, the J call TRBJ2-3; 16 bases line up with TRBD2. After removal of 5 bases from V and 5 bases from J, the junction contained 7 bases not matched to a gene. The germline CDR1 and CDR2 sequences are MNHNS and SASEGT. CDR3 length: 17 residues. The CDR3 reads CASSNPGLAGGKDTQYF. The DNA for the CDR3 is TGTGCCAGCAGTAACCCGGGACTAGCGGGGGGGAAAGATACGCAGTATTTT.

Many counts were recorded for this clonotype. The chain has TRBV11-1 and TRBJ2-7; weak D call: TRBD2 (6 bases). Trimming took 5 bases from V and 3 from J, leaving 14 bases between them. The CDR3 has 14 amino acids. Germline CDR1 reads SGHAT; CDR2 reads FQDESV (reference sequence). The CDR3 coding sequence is TGTGCCAGCAGCCCGTTCGGGAGCTTCTACGAGCAGTACTTC. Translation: CASSPFGSFYEQYF.